Following are 15 T cell receptor beta chains from one sample sequenced in a study of Graves' ophthalmopathy and Graves' hyperthyroidism. From RNA, the CDR3 regions of TCR beta chains were amplified and sequenced. RT-PCR was first run with HTBI primers, then multiplex PCR in a second round. One entry per CDR3 protein results from TCRdb running MiXCR on the multiplex PCR reads. The data show over a million distinct CDR3 sequences, 35% to 45% seen once. The sample comprised peripheral blood or thyroid tissue (not recorded which). The receptors come from an adult man with Graves' hyperthyroidism.

The rearrangement joins TRBV19 to TRBJ2-2, with 15 bases aligning to TRBD2. This CDR3 comprises 17 residues. Germline trimming cut 4 bases from V and 6 bases from J; bases unmatched to any gene: 6. Germline CDR1 and CDR2: LNHDA and SQIVND (reference sequence). The CDR3 spells CASSSLRTSGRAGELFF. CDR3 nucleotides: TGTGCCAGTAGTAGCCTTAGGACTAGCGGGAGGGCCGGGGAGCTGTTTTTT. Variable domain in full (rest from reference TRBV19 and TRBJ2-2): DGGITQSPKYLFRKEGQNVTLSCEQNLNHDAMYWYRQDPGQGLRLIYYSQIVNDFQKGDIAEGYSVSREKKESFPLTVTSAQKNPTAFYLCASSSLRTSGRAGELFFGEGSRLTVL.

There are a few counts of this clonotype. This may be a read error: a much more frequent sequence differs by one nucleotide. The chain joins TRBV11-2 to TRBJ1-1, with D possibly TRBD1 on 5 matching bases. Trimming stripped 3 bases from V and 13 bases from J, with 12 bases between. The CDR3 extends over 11 amino acids. Germline assignment: CDR1 SGHAT and CDR2 FQNNGV. For the CDR3, the DNA is TGTGCCAGCAGCTTCGGGGACCGAGTTTTCTTT. Protein: CASSFGDRVFF.

On this clonotype itself: The junction differs from germline at one of its ends, possibly a read error. The gene calls are TRBV7-2 and TRBJ2-7; D might be TRBD1 or TRBD2, each matching 5 bases. There are 14 residues in the CDR3. The germline CDR1 and CDR2 sequences are SGHTA and FQGNSA. The CDR3 here is CASSKSGTNYGQYF. The CDR3 DNA is TGTGCCAGCAGTAAGTCTGGGACCAACTACGGGCAGTACTTC.

This chain connects TRBV18 to TRBJ1-6; possibly TRBD1 for D (5 bases). Trimming shortened V by 4 bases and J by 7 bases, and 14 bases separated the two germline ends. Germline V lookup: CDR1 KGHSH, CDR2 LQKENI. The CDR3 runs to 15 residues. The DNA of the CDR3 is TGTGCCAGCTCACGGGACCCAAGCGGGAATTCACCCCTCCACTTT. Its protein is CASSRDPSGNSPLHF.

This clonotype was observed many times. The chain is built from TRBV2 and TRBJ2-7; D not resolved. This CDR3 has 13 amino acids. Germline CDR1 reads SNHLY; CDR2 reads FYNNEI. V gave up 3 bases and J gave up 1 base, with 7 bases separating them. The CDR3 nucleotides are TGTGCCAGCAGTGATCAGTTATCCTACGAGCAGTACTTC. Residues: CASSDQLSYEQYF.

The chain has TRBV4-2 and TRBJ2-5, with TRBD2 as a possible D gene (6 bases). V lost 3 bases to trimming and J lost 2 bases, with 10 bases between them. The CDR3 loop spans 14 amino acids. Germline V gene data show CDR1 as LGHNA and CDR2 as YNFKEQ. The CDR3 here is CASSHLEGQETQYF. The CDR3 coding sequence is TGTGCCAGCAGCCACCTGGAGGGACAAGAGACCCAGTACTTC.

This clonotype has more than one count but fewer than ten. This chain connects TRBV4-3 to TRBJ2-7; 9 bases are a match to TRBD1. V was clipped by 3 bases and J by 1 base; unmatched bases: 7. CDR1 and CDR2 from the germline V gene are LGHNA and YSLEER. The CDR3 is made up of 16 amino acids. Here the CDR3 DNA reads TGCGCCAGCAGCCATTCTTGGACAGGGGAATCCTACGAGCAGTACTTC. Translation: CASSHSWTGESYEQYF.

This rearrangement joins TRBV6-6 to TRBJ1-2, with D possibly being TRBD1 (6 bases). Germline V gives CDR1 MNHNY, CDR2 SVGAGI (reference sequence). The CDR3 runs 13 residues. V lost 0 bases to trimming and J lost 8 bases, with 10 bases between them. The CDR3 DNA reads as TGTGCCAGCAGTTACTCGCGGGGGGCGGGCTACACCTTC. Encoded protein: CASSYSRGAGYTF.

A remark on this clonotype: A read error may produce the germline difference seen at one junction end. The rearrangement uses TRBV10-3 and TRBJ2-6; D may match TRBD1 or TRBD2 (6 bases each). Germline-derived CDR1 and CDR2 are ENHRY and SYGVKD. The CDR3 contains 16 residues. CDR3 in DNA: TGCGCCATTAAGGGCGGGGACAACTATGGGGCCAACGTCCTGACTTTC. It is translated as CAIKGGDNYGANVLTF.

The chain is built from TRBV7-2 and TRBJ1-5; 7 positions match TRBD1. The CDR3 has 13 residues. Germline CDR1 reads SGHTA; CDR2 reads FQGNSA. J gave up 9 bases and V 0 bases, and 2 bases lay outside the gene matches. In nucleotides, the CDR3 is TGTGCCAGCAGCTTAGCGGCAGGGGGGCCCCAGCATTTT. This codes for CASSLAAGGPQHF.

This clonotype was seen ten or more times. V is TRBV19 and J is TRBJ2-5, with D unresolved. The V end was cut by 6 bases, the J end by 1 base, with 12 bases between. CDR3 length: 14 amino acids. CDR1 and CDR2 from the germline V gene are LNHDA and SQIVND (reference sequence). The CDR3 reads CASRFNDLQETQYF. The CDR3 coding sequence is TGTGCCAGTAGATTTAACGACCTCCAAGAGACCCAGTACTTC.

This chain links TRBV25-1 with TRBJ2-7; D not resolved. The CDR3 loop spans 15 amino acids. Trimming cost V 10 bases and J 2 bases, with 21 bases left between them. Germline CDR1 MGHDK, CDR2 SYGVNS. CDR3 residues: CATSRPKDPPYEQYF. The CDR3 nucleotides are TGTGCCACCAGCAGACCCAAGGACCCCCCCTACGAGCAGTACTTC.

This clonotype has ten or more counts. The chain links TRBV7-2 to TRBJ2-5; TRBD1 matches 8 bases. The V segment lost 3 bases and the J segment 5 bases; nucleotides outside the gene matches: 5. The CDR3 is 14 residues long. CDR1 and CDR2 (germline): SGHTA, FQGNSA. The CDR3 loop reads CASSFARGPETQYF. The CDR3 nucleotides read TGTGCCAGCAGCTTTGCCAGGGGGCCGGAGACCCAGTACTTC.

The chain combines TRBV7-9 with TRBJ2-5; maybe TRBD1 (8 bases). V dropped 4 bases and J dropped 5 bases, with 20 bases sitting between them. Looked up from germline, CDR1 is SEHNR and CDR2 is FQNEAQ (reference sequence). This CDR3 has 16 residues. The CDR3 reads CASSSGFGQGGETQYF. The CDR3 DNA is TGTGCCAGCAGCTCCGGGTTCGGACAGGGAGGGGAGACCCAGTACTTC.

This clonotype was picked up a small number of times. The rearrangement links TRBV4-2 to TRBJ1-6, with D unresolved. Trimming removed 0 bases at V and 5 bases at J, with 11 bases between. This CDR3 is built from 16 residues. The germline V gene has CDR1 LGHNA and CDR2 YNFKEQ. CDR3 in amino acids: CASSQETPGDNSPLHF. CDR3 bases: TGTGCCAGCAGCCAAGAGACACCAGGCGATAATTCACCCCTCCACTTT.